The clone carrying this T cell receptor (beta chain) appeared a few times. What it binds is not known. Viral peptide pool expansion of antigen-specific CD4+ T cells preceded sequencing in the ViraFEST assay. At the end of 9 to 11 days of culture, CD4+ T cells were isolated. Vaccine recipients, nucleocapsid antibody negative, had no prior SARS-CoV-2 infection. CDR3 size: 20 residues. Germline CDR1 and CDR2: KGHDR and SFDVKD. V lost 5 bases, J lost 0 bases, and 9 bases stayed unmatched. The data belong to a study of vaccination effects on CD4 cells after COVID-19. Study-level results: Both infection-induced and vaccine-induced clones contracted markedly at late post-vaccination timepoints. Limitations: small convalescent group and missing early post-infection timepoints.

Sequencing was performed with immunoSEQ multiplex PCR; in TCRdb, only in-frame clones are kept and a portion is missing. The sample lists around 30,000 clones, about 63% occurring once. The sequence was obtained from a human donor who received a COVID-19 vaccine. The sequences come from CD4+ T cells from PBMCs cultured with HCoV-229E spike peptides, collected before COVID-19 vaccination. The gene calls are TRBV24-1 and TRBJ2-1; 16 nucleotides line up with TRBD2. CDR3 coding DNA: TGTGCCACCAGTGGACCCGGGACTAGCGGGAGGGCGATCTCCTACAATGAGCAGTTCTTC. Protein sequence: CATSGPGTSGRAISYNEQFF.